This is a list of T cell receptor beta chains from one sample in a study of T cells in tumors after PD-1 blockade. Some clones are missing from TCRdb's copy, which holds only in-frame ones; the method was immunoSEQ multiplex PCR. In the table there are 4,000 to 5,000 clones, approximately 60% of which are singletons. The sample was tumor tissue, taken after anti-PD-1 treatment. These receptors came from a human donor with basal cell carcinoma. Each CDR3 is given with its conserved first and last residue. The order of the fields is V gene, J gene, D gene, clone size, CDR3 protein, CDR3 DNA. The D gene is left open where the match is weak. Expanded clones get a size class; other rows say once, few or many, or leave the size out.

TRBV7-8	TRBJ2-1	TRBD2	NA	CASSLVSGRAYNEQFF	TGTGCCAGCAGCTTAGTTAGCGGGAGGGCCTACAATGAGCAGTTCTTC
TRBV20-1	TRBJ1-2	NA	NA	CSASPQGRNYGYTF	TGCAGTGCTAGTCCCCAGGGCAGAAACTATGGCTACACCTTC
TRBV5-5	TRBJ2-2	NA	NA	CASSFNDGELFF	TGTGCCAGCAGCTTTAATGACGGGGAGCTGTTTTTT
TRBV6-4	TRBJ1-1	NA	NA	CASSAGGVNTEAFF	TGTGCCAGCAGTGCTGGGGGGGTGAACACTGAAGCTTTCTTT
TRBV7-9	TRBJ1-4	NA	NA	CASSLVGFGEKLFF	TGTGCCAGCAGCTTAGTGGGGTTTGGTGAAAAACTGTTTTTT
TRBV5-1	TRBJ1-1	NA	NA	CASSLDPAKNTEAFF	TGCGCCAGCAGCTTGGATCCAGCCAAGAACACTGAAGCTTTCTTT
TRBV5-1	TRBJ2-1	NA	NA	CASSMGLLFDLNEQFF	TGCGCCAGCAGCATGGGCTTACTCTTTGATCTCAATGAGCAGTTCTTC
TRBV6-2/TRBV6-3	TRBJ2-3	NA	NA	CASSYTDFTDTQYF	TGTGCCAGCAGTTACACGGACTTCACAGATACGCAGTATTTT
TRBV3-1/TRBV3-2	TRBJ2-1	TRBD2	NA	CASSQASGGAVEQFF	TGTGCCAGCAGCCAAGCTAGCGGGGGGGCCGTTGAGCAGTTCTTC
TRBV2	TRBJ2-1	TRBD1	few	CASSGFGQGSSYNEQFF	TGTGCCAGCAGTGGGTTCGGACAGGGGAGCTCCTACAATGAGCAGTTCTTC
TRBV14	TRBJ2-7	NA	NA	CASSQVSWEQYF	TGTGCCAGCAGCCAAGTTTCGTGGGAGCAGTACTTC
TRBV4-3	TRBJ2-1	TRBD2	NA	CASSQEPTSGRYNEQFF	TGCGCCAGCAGCCAGGAGCCTACTAGCGGGCGATACAATGAGCAGTTCTTC
TRBV7-2	TRBJ2-1	NA	NA	CASSLTSGPYNEQFF	TGTGCCAGCAGTCTCACCAGCGGCCCCTACAATGAGCAGTTCTTC
TRBV9	TRBJ2-3	NA	NA	CASSVLKGTDTQYF	TGTGCCAGCAGCGTACTTAAGGGGACAGATACGCAGTATTTT
TRBV9	TRBJ2-7	TRBD2	NA	CASSRLAGGAGAYEQYF	TGTGCCAGCAGCCGCCTAGCGGGAGGAGCGGGAGCGTACGAGCAGTACTTC
TRBV29-1	TRBJ1-2	NA	NA	CSVSTGILNYGYTF	TGCAGCGTTTCCACAGGGATATTAAACTATGGCTACACCTTC
TRBV5-1	TRBJ2-3	NA	NA	CASSLETGRTDTQYF	TGCGCCAGCAGCTTGGAGACGGGGCGCACAGATACGCAGTATTTT
TRBV6-5	TRBJ2-7	NA	medium-sized	CASSERVSYEQYF	TGTGCCAGCAGCGAGCGGGTATCCTACGAGCAGTACTTC
TRBV5-4	TRBJ2-2	NA	once	CASSPGRNTGELFF	TGTGCCAGCAGCCCAGGGCGGAACACCGGGGAGCTGTTTTTT
TRBV2	TRBJ1-2	TRBD1	NA	CASRLDRAFSYTF	TGTGCCAGCAGACTGGACAGGGCGTTTAGCTACACCTTC
TRBV27	TRBJ2-7	TRBD2	NA	CASSETGTSGINNEQYF	TGTGCCAGCAGCGAAACCGGGACTAGCGGGATTAATAACGAGCAGTACTTC
TRBV18	TRBJ2-7	NA	NA	CASSPRGFHEQYF	TGTGCCAGCTCACCACGGGGTTTCCACGAGCAGTACTTC
TRBV12-3/TRBV12-4	TRBJ1-1	NA	NA	CASSLDRDTEAFF	TGTGCCAGCAGTTTAGACAGGGACACTGAAGCTTTCTTT
TRBV27	TRBJ2-7	TRBD1	NA	CASSPRTGAYEQYF	TGTGCCAGCAGTCCTAGGACAGGGGCCTACGAGCAGTACTTC
TRBV27	TRBJ1-1	NA	few	CASTMVPGKNTEAFF	TGTGCCAGCACTATGGTACCGGGAAAAAACACTGAAGCTTTCTTT